Listed below are T cell receptor beta chains from one sample, sequenced in a study of blood T cell repertoires in COVID-19. Libraries were prepared by immunoSEQ multiplex PCR; TCRdb keeps only in-frame clonotypes and omits some of them. The sample shows 260,000 or so clones, approximately 91% of them seen only once. The sequenced material came from peripheral blood. The receptors come from a human donor in a cohort sampled during active COVID-19. Each CDR3 is given with its conserved first and last residue. D genes are given only for firm matches. Size is stated for part of the rows, as once, few or many counts, or as a class when the clone is expanded.

J | size | D | length | V | DNA | CDR3
TRBJ1-1 | NA | NA | 11 | TRBV28 | TGTGCCGTGTTTGCGGCTATTGAAGCTTTCTTT | CAVFAAIEAFF
TRBJ1-1 | NA | TRBD1 | 12 | TRBV30 | TGTGCCTGGAGTAGAGACAGGGGTGAAGCTTTCTTT | CAWSRDRGEAFF
TRBJ2-7 | few | NA | 13 | TRBV7-2 | TGTGCCAGCAGCTTAGGAAGGGGAGGCGAGCAGTACTTC | CASSLGRGGEQYF
TRBJ2-7 | NA | NA | 11 | TRBV30 | TGTGCCTGGAGTGCTCAGTACGAGCAGTACTTC | CAWSAQYEQYF
TRBJ1-2 | NA | NA | 13 | TRBV9 | TGTGCCAGCAGATCGGGACATATCTATGGCTACACCTTC | CASRSGHIYGYTF
TRBJ1-5 | NA | NA | 16 | TRBV7-8 | TGTGCCAGCAGCACCGACCCTTTGGCAGGTAATCAGCCCCAGCATTTT | CASSTDPLAGNQPQHF
TRBJ1-6 | NA | TRBD1 | 15 | TRBV5-4 | TGTGCCAGCAGCTTGGAAAGGGGACAGGGAGGGCCCACCCACTTT | CASSLERGQGGPTHF
TRBJ1-2 | NA | NA | 14 | TRBV10-1 | TGCGCCAGCAGTGGCCGGGAGAGGCCCTGGAAGGTCACCTTC | CASSGRERPWKVTF
TRBJ2-7 | NA | NA | 11 | TRBV7-9 | TGTGCCAGCTCGGGGACCTACGAGCAGTACTTC | CASSGTYEQYF
TRBJ1-5 | few | NA | 15 | TRBV11-2 | TGTGCCAGCAGCTTAGCGGGGTTGGGCAATCAGCCCCAGCATTTT | CASSLAGLGNQPQHF
TRBJ2-3 | once | NA | 19 | TRBV12-1 | TGTGCCAGCAGCTTTTGGTTTTGTGGGCCAGGGAAGGGCACAGATACGCAGTATTTT | CASSFWFCGPGKGTDTQYF
TRBJ2-7 | NA | NA | 14 | TRBV10-3 | TGTGCCATCAGTTTCGGTCTAGCTGCCTACGAGCAGTACTTC | CAISFGLAAYEQYF
TRBJ2-3 | NA | TRBD2 | 18 | TRBV11-2 | TGTGCCAGCAGCTTAACCAGCGGGGGGGCGGGGAGCACAGATACGCAGTATTTT | CASSLTSGGAGSTDTQYF
TRBJ1-4 | few | TRBD1 | 15 | TRBV28 | TGTGCCAGCTTGGGTTGGACAGGGGTAAATGAAAAACTGTTTTTT | CASLGWTGVNEKLFF
TRBJ2-7 | NA | NA | 13 | TRBV7-9 | TGTGCCAGCAGCCCTCGGGGAGCCTACGAGCAGTACTTC | CASSPRGAYEQYF
TRBJ2-5 | NA | NA | 11 | TRBV7-8 | TGTGCCAGCAGCCCCTATGAGACCCAGTACTTC | CASSPYETQYF
TRBJ2-2 | NA | NA | 17 | TRBV4-1 | TGCGCCAGCAGCCTACCTTCTAAGGGGCTGAACACCGGGGAGCTGTTTTTT | CASSLPSKGLNTGELFF
TRBJ1-3 | NA | NA | 15 | TRBV7-2 | TGTGCCAGCAGCTTAGAAGTAACAGCTGGAAACACCATATATTTT | CASSLEVTAGNTIYF
TRBJ2-5 | once | TRBD1 | 14 | TRBV4-1 | TGCGCCAGCAGCCAGGGGACAGCGGAAGAGACCCAGTACTTC | CASSQGTAEETQYF
TRBJ1-6 | NA | NA | 11 | TRBV7-9 | TGTGCCCCCGGGGGAGATTCACCCCTCCACTTT | CAPGGDSPLHF
TRBJ2-7 | NA | NA | 13 | TRBV12-3/TRBV12-4 | TGTGCCAGCAGTTTTAATTCCCGTTACGAGCAGTACTTC | CASSFNSRYEQYF
TRBJ1-5 | few | TRBD1 | 16 | TRBV28 | TGTGCCAGCACCAAGACAGGGGGCTGGGGCAATCAGCCCCAGCATTTT | CASTKTGGWGNQPQHF
TRBJ2-7 | NA | NA | 15 | TRBV28 | TGTGCCAGCAGCTCTCAATCAGGGCAGGACTACGAGCAGTACTTC | CASSSQSGQDYEQYF
TRBJ2-7 | NA | NA | 18 | TRBV21-1 | TGTGCCAGCAGCAAAGCGGGTCGTCAGGGTAATAGCTCCTACGAGCAGTACTTC | CASSKAGRQGNSSYEQYF
TRBJ2-3 | NA | NA | 15 | TRBV19 | TGTGCCAGTAGTATAGCGGGAGTGGTGACAGATACGCAGTATTTT | CASSIAGVVTDTQYF
TRBJ1-5 | few | TRBD1 | 15 | TRBV6-5 | TGTGCCAGCAGGCGGCAGCGACAGGGCACACAGCCCCAGCATTTT | CASRRQRQGTQPQHF
TRBJ2-1 | NA | TRBD2 | 16 | TRBV6-6 | TGTGCCAGCAGTTACCCGGGGACTAGCGGGGCCAATGAGCAGTTCTTC | CASSYPGTSGANEQFF
TRBJ1-1 | NA | NA | 13 | TRBV12-3/TRBV12-4 | TGTGCCAGCAGTTTGAGGGTGAACACTGAAGCTTTCTTT | CASSLRVNTEAFF
TRBJ2-5 | many | TRBD2 | 15 | TRBV6-5 | TGTGCCGGTCACCTTTTAGCGGGAGGGGCGGAGACCCAGTACTTC | CAGHLLAGGAETQYF
TRBJ1-6 | NA | NA | 14 | TRBV5-6 | TGTGCCAGCAGCTTGGGTAGATCCAATTCACCCCTCCACTTT | CASSLGRSNSPLHF
TRBJ2-7 | NA | TRBD1 | 13 | TRBV6-5 | TGTGCCACCCACGACAGGGTAACGTCCGAGCAGTACTTC | CATHDRVTSEQYF
TRBJ2-3 | NA | TRBD1 | 16 | TRBV11-2 | TGTGCCAGCAGCTTCAGACAGGGACCAAGCACAGATACGCAGTATTTT | CASSFRQGPSTDTQYF
TRBJ2-5 | NA | NA | 14 | TRBV25-1 | TGTGCCAGCAGTGAATATCAAGAGGAAGAGACCCAGTACTTC | CASSEYQEEETQYF
TRBJ2-7 | few | NA | 14 | TRBV30 | TGTGCCTGGAGGATAAGGCCCCTTTCGGGGGAGCAGTACTTC | CAWRIRPLSGEQYF
TRBJ2-7 | NA | TRBD1 | 18 | TRBV5-8 | TGTGCCAGCAGCTTATGGGCGAACCCGGGACAGGAGTCCTACGAGCAGTACTTC | CASSLWANPGQESYEQYF
TRBJ2-3 | NA | NA | 13 | TRBV4-3 | TGCGCCGGCAGGGTAGTGAGCACAGATACGCAGTATTTT | CAGRVVSTDTQYF
TRBJ2-2 | NA | NA | 15 | TRBV7-9 | TGTGCCAGCAGCTCAGGCCCGAACCTTTCCGGGGAGCTGTTTTTT | CASSSGPNLSGELFF
TRBJ1-2 | NA | NA | 13 | TRBV6-5 | TGTGCCAGCAGTTACGCACAGGGCCTTGGCTACACCTTC | CASSYAQGLGYTF
TRBJ1-1 | NA | TRBD1 | 15 | TRBV5-1 | TGCGCCAGCAGCGCGGGACAGGGATCGAACACTGAAGCTTTCTTT | CASSAGQGSNTEAFF
TRBJ2-7 | once | TRBD1 | 14 | TRBV27 | TGTGCCAGCAGTTACCGGGACAGTAACTACGAGCAGTACTTC | CASSYRDSNYEQYF
TRBJ2-7 | NA | NA | 13 | TRBV6-1 | TGTGCCAGCAGTGAAGTAGGGGTTGGGGAGCAGTACTTC | CASSEVGVGEQYF
TRBJ1-2 | NA | NA | 14 | TRBV13 | TGTGCCAGCAGCTCCCGGACAGAAGTCTATGGCTACACCTTC | CASSSRTEVYGYTF
TRBJ2-7 | NA | NA | 14 | TRBV27 | TGTGCCAGGGATAGGACAGATAAACACTACGAGCAGTACTTC | CARDRTDKHYEQYF
TRBJ1-5 | few | TRBD1 | 15 | TRBV2 | TGTGCCAGCAGCCCCGACAGGGGAAGGAATCAGCCCCAGCATTTT | CASSPDRGRNQPQHF
TRBJ2-2 | medium-sized | TRBD1 | 17 | TRBV28 | TGTGCCAGCAGTTTAGTCCCGGGACAGGGCGACACCGGGGAGCTGTTTTTT | CASSLVPGQGDTGELFF
TRBJ2-2 | NA | NA | 13 | TRBV7-2 | TGTGCCAGCAGCTTTCAATGGCCCGGGGAGCTGTTTTTT | CASSFQWPGELFF
TRBJ1-3 | NA | NA | 15 | TRBV19 | TGTGCCAGTAGTCCCCTCCACGGGATCGGAAACACCATATATTTT | CASSPLHGIGNTIYF
TRBJ2-1 | few | TRBD2 | 15 | TRBV2 | TGTGCCAGCAGGCCCGGGACTAGGGTTAGCAATGAGCAGTTCTTC | CASRPGTRVSNEQFF
TRBJ2-7 | few | TRBD1 | 16 | TRBV4-3 | TGCGCCAGCAGCCGAGAAACCGGGACAGGGTTCGACGAGCAGTACTTC | CASSRETGTGFDEQYF